Listed here are 26 T cell receptor beta chains from one sample, sequenced in a study of blood T cell repertoires in COVID-19. Clones were read by immunoSEQ multiplex PCR, and TCRdb kept only the in-frame ones, dropping some. Among 210,000 or so clones, about 92% were seen once, and the ten largest hold more than 0.95%. Sequencing used peripheral blood. The receptors derive from a man aged 30 to 45 with acute or convalescent COVID-19.

The chain uses TRBV30 and TRBJ1-1; D remains ambiguous. This CDR3 is 15 amino acids long. V dropped 2 bases and J dropped 5 bases, with 18 bases sitting between them. CDR1 and CDR2 (germline): GTSNPN, SVGIG (reference sequence). The chain's CDR3 is CAWSIGILRRTEAFF. The CDR3 coding sequence is TGTGCCTGGAGTATAGGCATCCTACGGAGGACTGAAGCTTTCTTT.

This clone has a single count. This chain connects TRBV7-2 to TRBJ1-6; D is unclear. Per the germline V gene, CDR1 is SGHTA and CDR2 is FQGNSA. This CDR3 region has 13 residues. V lost 5 bases to trimming and J lost 11 bases, with 13 bases between them. CDR3 in DNA: TGTGCCAGCAGCCGGGAGCGGAGGACACCCCTCCACTTT. Its translation: CASSRERRTPLHF.

The chain has TRBV27 and TRBJ1-1; D possibly corresponds to TRBD1 (5 bases). V was pared by 3 bases and J by 4 bases, with 9 bases between. The CDR3 covers 13 residues. Germline V lookup: CDR1 MNHEY, CDR2 SMNVEV (reference sequence). CDR3 sequence (DNA): TGTGCCAGCAGTTTTAGACAGCTCACTGAAGCTTTCTTT. Amino acid sequence: CASSFRQLTEAFF.

The chain recombines TRBV6-5 with TRBJ1-4, with 8 bases identical to TRBD1. V shed 6 bases and J 8 bases; nucleotides not matched to a gene: 8. The CDR3 sequence is 14 residues long. Germline assignment: CDR1 MNHEY and CDR2 SVGAGI. In nucleotides, the CDR3 is TGTGCCAGCAGCTTACAGGGGGTTCAGGAAAAACTGTTTTTT. It encodes CASSLQGVQEKLFF.

The chain carries TRBV5-1 and TRBJ1-3; no clear D gene. Per the germline V gene, CDR1 is SGHRS and CDR2 is YFSETQ. The CDR3 totals 16 residues. The germline V and J ends were trimmed by 4 bases and 1 base, with 15 bases remaining between them. The CDR3 coding sequence is TGCGCCAGCAGCCCCGGTGCAGGCGCATCTGGAAACACCATATATTTT. Translated: CASSPGAGASGNTIYF. The entire variable domain, with the rest obtained from reference TRBV5-1 and TRBJ1-3, is as follows: KAGVTQTPRYLIKTRGQQVTLSCSPISGHRSVSWYQQTPGQGLQFLFEYFSETQRNKGNFPGRFSGRQFSNSRSEMNVSTLELGDSALYLCASSPGAGASGNTIYFGEGSWLTVV.

This clone was seen just once. The chain joins TRBV5-1 to TRBJ2-7, with D possibly matching TRBD1 (6 bases). Per germline, CDR1 SGHRS and CDR2 YFSETQ. Trimming stripped 7 bases from V and 5 bases from J, with 22 bases between. CDR3 length: 15 residues. The CDR3 DNA reads as TGCGCCAGCCAACCCGATGAACAGGGAATTCACGAGCAGTACTTC. It is translated as CASQPDEQGIHEQYF.

The chain has TRBV2 and TRBJ1-1; TRBD1 matches 7 bases. After removal of 5 bases from V and 3 bases from J, the junction contained 9 bases not matched to a gene. The CDR3 is 15 residues long. Germline loops: CDR1 SNHLY, CDR2 FYNNEI. CDR3: CASSLGTDLYTEAFF. DNA for the CDR3: TGTGCCAGCAGTTTGGGGACAGACTTGTACACTGAAGCTTTCTTT.

This clone was seen only once. The rearrangement uses TRBV11-3 and TRBJ2-3, with D possibly being TRBD2 (5 bases). Trimming stripped 1 base from V and 2 bases from J, with 10 bases between. Looked up from germline, CDR1 is SGHNT and CDR2 is YENEEA. This CDR3 has 15 amino acids. The CDR3 here is CASSLGFRDTDTQYF. The CDR3 nucleotides read TGTGCCAGCAGCTTAGGCTTCCGGGACACAGATACGCAGTATTTT. Based on the CDR3 plus reference TRBV11-3 and TRBJ2-3, the full variable domain is EAGVVQSPRYKIIEKKQPVAFWCNPISGHNTLYWYLQNLGQGPELLIRYENEEAVDDSQLPKDRFSAERLKGVDSTLKIQPAELGDSAVYLCASSLGFRDTDTQYFGPGTRLTVL.

V gene TRBV5-1 combines with J gene TRBJ2-3; no clear D gene. Per germline, CDR1 SGHRS and CDR2 YFSETQ. The CDR3 extends over 13 amino acids. Trimming stripped 5 bases from V and 4 bases from J, with 11 bases between. DNA for the CDR3: TGCGCCAGCAGAATAGAGCTCGCAGATACGCAGTATTTT. Amino acid sequence: CASRIELADTQYF.

The DNA of the CDR3 is TGTGCCAGTAGTGTGCTTCAGGGGGCGCAAAATGGCTACACCTTC. Protein: CASSVLQGAQNGYTF. This chain links TRBV19 with TRBJ1-2; 8 positions agree with TRBD1. V shed 5 bases, J shed 6 bases, and the junction held 11 bases outside the gene matches. The CDR3 totals 15 residues. Germline loops: CDR1 LNHDA, CDR2 SQIVND (reference sequence).

This clone has just one count. CDR3 residues: CASSLAARQGSNSPLHF. In DNA form, the CDR3 reads TGCGCCAGCAGCTTGGCCGCCCGACAGGGTTCCAATTCACCCCTCCACTTT. The chain carries TRBV5-1 and TRBJ1-6; 7 nucleotides match TRBD1. Trimming at V came to 0 bases and at J to 7 bases, leaving 10 bases not matched to a gene. CDR1 SGHRS and CDR2 YFSETQ come from the germline V gene. This CDR3 comprises 17 residues. Together with reference TRBV5-1 and TRBJ1-6, the CDR3 gives the full variable domain: KAGVTQTPRYLIKTRGQQVTLSCSPISGHRSVSWYQQTPGQGLQFLFEYFSETQRNKGNFPGRFSGRQFSNSRSEMNVSTLELGDSALYLCASSLAARQGSNSPLHFGNGTRLTVT.

The chain has TRBV7-3 and TRBJ2-5, with 12 bases identical to TRBD2. Unmatched junction bases numbered 7, after V lost 0 bases and J lost 5 bases. Germline CDR1 is SGHTA and CDR2 is FQGTGA. The length of the CDR3 is 17 residues. This CDR3 reads CASSLTLAGGPGETQYF. CDR3 nucleotide sequence: TGTGCCAGCAGCTTAACTCTAGCGGGAGGGCCCGGCGAGACCCAGTACTTC.

This clone was observed a handful of times. The V gene is TRBV6-1, the J gene TRBJ1-6; D remains unclear. V was shortened by 3 bases and J by 4 bases, with 4 bases between the two germline ends. The CDR3 length is 13 residues. Germline V gives CDR1 MNHNS, CDR2 SASEGT. CDR3 sequence reads: CASSDGYNSPLHF. CDR3 coding DNA: TGTGCCAGCAGTGACGGTTATAATTCACCCCTCCACTTT.

This chain connects TRBV28 to TRBJ2-7; TRBD1 matches 9 bases. Trimming removed 5 bases from V and 5 bases from J; junction bases left unmatched: 13. CDR1 MDHEN and CDR2 SYDVKM come from the germline V gene. This CDR3 spans 16 amino acids. CDR3 amino acids: CASSLISQGAPDEQYF. The CDR3 coding sequence is TGTGCCAGCAGTCTCATTTCACAGGGGGCGCCGGACGAGCAGTACTTC.

The chain links TRBV7-9 to TRBJ1-4; a weak D match, TRBD1 (5 bases). The germline V gene has CDR1 SEHNR and CDR2 FQNEAQ (reference sequence). The CDR3 consists of 16 residues. The germline V and J ends were trimmed by 4 bases and 6 bases, with 18 bases remaining between them. The CDR3 DNA is TGTGCCAGCAGCTCCCGACAGAACCATTTTGATGAAAAACTGTTTTTT. Translating gives CASSSRQNHFDEKLFF. The full variable domain, completed using reference TRBV7-9 and TRBJ1-4, is DTGVSQNPRHKITKRGQNVTFRCDPISEHNRLYWYRQTLGQGPEFLTYFQNEAQLEKSRLLSDRFSAERPKGSFSTLEIQRTEQGDSAMYLCASSSRQNHFDEKLFFGSGTQLSVL.

The rearrangement joins TRBV7-2 to TRBJ2-1; maybe TRBD2 (6 bases). Deletions cut 3 bases from V and 7 bases from J, with 16 bases between. Germline V gives CDR1 SGHTA, CDR2 FQGNSA. The CDR3 spans 15 residues. DNA of the CDR3: TGTGCCAGCAGCTTTTCCCTAGCGAGAAGAAATGAGCAGTTCTTC. Translated: CASSFSLARRNEQFF.

This clone has just one count. V usage is TRBV2 and J usage is TRBJ1-6; D not certain. V was clipped by 5 bases and J by 2 bases, with 13 bases between them. Germline loops: CDR1 SNHLY, CDR2 FYNNEI. The CDR3 has 16 amino acids. The CDR3 sequence is CASSFEDGAYNSPLHF. For the CDR3, the DNA is TGTGCCAGCAGTTTCGAAGACGGAGCCTATAATTCACCCCTCCACTTT.

The V and J genes are TRBV27 and TRBJ1-2, with D possibly being TRBD1 (5 bases). Germline V CDR1 and CDR2: MNHEY, SMNVEV (reference sequence). The V and J ends lost 2 bases and 6 bases respectively, with 16 bases between them. CDR3 length: 15 residues. The CDR3 DNA sequence: TGTGCCAGCAGTTTAGACGACAGCCTAATCCATGGCTACACCTTC. This codes for CASSLDDSLIHGYTF.

In its sample, this clone was seen once. The chain combines TRBV6-4 with TRBJ2-2; maybe TRBD1 (6 bases). With 3 bases removed from V and 4 bases from J, the gap between germline ends came to 6 bases. Germline CDR1 reads MRHNA; CDR2 reads SNTAGT. The CDR3 is 13 amino acids. CDR3 residues: CASSEQGTGELFF. DNA of the CDR3: TGTGCCAGCAGTGAACAGGGCACCGGGGAGCTGTTTTTT.

Concerning this clone: The same CDR3 is also encoded by other DNA sequences in this sample. This chain uses TRBV20-1 with TRBJ1-1; D remains unclear. In germline, CDR1 is DFQATT, CDR2 SNEGSKA (reference sequence). The CDR3 runs to 11 residues. The V gene lost 7 bases and the J gene lost 4 bases, with 10 bases spanning the gap. The CDR3, as DNA: TGCAGTGTTCGGGGAGGCACTGAAGCTTTCTTT. The encoded protein is CSVRGGTEAFF.

The rearrangement links TRBV12-3 or TRBV12-4 to TRBJ1-2; D is uncertain. This CDR3 has 12 amino acids. Trimming pared 3 bases from V and 4 bases from J, leaving 6 bases between. The CDR3 spells CASSLGVYGYTF. In DNA form, the CDR3 reads TGTGCCAGCAGTTTGGGAGTCTATGGCTACACCTTC.

In its sample, this clone was seen once. The V gene is TRBV7-9, the J gene TRBJ2-7; D might be TRBD2 (6 bases). Looked up from germline, CDR1 is SEHNR and CDR2 is FQNEAQ (reference sequence). The V end lost 3 bases, the J end lost 3 bases, and 12 bases lay between the germline ends. The CDR3 is 14 residues long. The CDR3 loop is CASSFSAGNYEQYF. CDR3 nucleotide sequence: TGTGCCAGCAGCTTCTCAGCGGGTAACTACGAGCAGTACTTC.

CDR3 residues: CASRAVRPTDTQYF. Written as DNA, the CDR3 is TGTGCCAGCAGGGCAGTTCGCCCCACAGATACGCAGTATTTT. The V call is TRBV28, the J call TRBJ2-3, with D uncertain. V was clipped by 6 bases and J by 2 bases, with 12 bases between them. In germline, CDR1 is MDHEN, CDR2 SYDVKM. There are 14 residues in the CDR3.

The gene calls are TRBV5-4 and TRBJ2-7, with 9 bases lining up with TRBD2. After removal of 7 bases from V and 6 bases from J, the junction contained 11 bases not matched to a gene. CDR1 SGHNT and CDR2 YYREEE come from the germline V gene (reference sequence). CDR3 length equals 14 residues. The CDR3 loop is CASANPSGNSEQYF. CDR3 bases: TGTGCCAGCGCAAACCCTAGCGGGAATAGCGAGCAGTACTTC.

This clone was detected only once. The chain is built from TRBV19 and TRBJ1-1, with D hard to call. Trimming left V 7 bases short and J 1 base short, with 10 bases between. Germline CDR1 reads LNHDA; CDR2 reads SQIVND (reference sequence). CDR3 length: 13 amino acids. The CDR3 nucleotides are TGTGCCAGTATGGCCAGTGAGAACACTGAAGCTTTCTTT. It encodes CASMASENTEAFF.

This chain uses TRBV28 with TRBJ2-1; D is uncertain. V was pared by 5 bases and J by 9 bases, with 5 bases between. Germline CDR1 is MDHEN and CDR2 is SYDVKM. This CDR3 spans 10 amino acids. CDR3 nucleotide sequence: TGTGCCAGCAGTAGAGGTGAGCAGTTCTTC. This sequence encodes CASSRGEQFF.